Following are 11 T cell receptor beta chains from one sample sequenced in a study of OX40 agonist ivuxolimab in advanced cancers. Profiling relied on immunoSEQ multiplex PCR, and the TCRdb table lists in-frame clones only, not all of them. The sample shows about 12,000 clones, around 80% of them seen only once. The sequencing used CD4+ or CD8+ T cells sorted from blood, collected in a trial of the OX40 agonist ivuxolimab. The receptors derive from an adult with an advanced solid tumor such as melanoma, head and neck, liver or kidney cancer.

In its sample, this clone was seen once. This chain uses TRBV7-2 with TRBJ1-3, with D possibly matching TRBD1 (5 bases). Germline V lookup: CDR1 SGHTA, CDR2 FQGNSA. The CDR3 runs to 18 residues. V lost 1 base, J lost 0 bases, and 16 bases lay in between. CDR3 residues: CASSLVGRGGSSGNTIYF. Here the CDR3 DNA reads TGTGCCAGCAGCTTAGTGGGGAGGGGAGGGAGCTCTGGAAACACCATATATTTT.

V usage is TRBV5-6 and J usage is TRBJ2-1; 10 bases map to TRBD1. V was clipped by 5 bases and J by 2 bases; unmatched bases: 10. The CDR3 is made up of 17 amino acids. Germline CDR1 reads SGHDT; CDR2 reads YYEEEE. The CDR3 loop reads CASRGTGVIPPYNEQFF. The CDR3 DNA reads as TGTGCCAGCAGGGGGACAGGGGTAATACCCCCCTACAATGAGCAGTTCTTC. Full variable domain (outside the CDR3, taken from reference TRBV5-6 and TRBJ2-1): DAGVTQSPTHLIKTRGQQVTLRCSPKSGHDTVSWYQQALGQGPQFIFQYYEEEERQRGNFPDRFSGHQFPNYSSELNVNALLLGDSALYLCASRGTGVIPPYNEQFFGPGTRLTVL.

The chain employs TRBV6-5 and TRBJ2-7, with 8 bases identical to TRBD2. Germline CDR1 is MNHEY and CDR2 is SVGAGI. The CDR3 sequence is 14 residues long. V lost 5 bases, J lost 3 bases, and 6 bases stayed unmatched. CDR3 region: CASSPLSGGYEQYF. CDR3 nucleotides: TGTGCCAGCAGTCCCTTGAGCGGGGGCTACGAGCAGTACTTC.

The chain links TRBV19 to TRBJ2-1; 9 bases map to TRBD2. Germline V gene data show CDR1 as LNHDA and CDR2 as SQIVND (reference sequence). Germline trimming cut 3 bases from V and 6 bases from J; bases unmatched to any gene: 6. This CDR3 comprises 15 residues. The CDR3 sequence: CASSIAAGGPNEQFF. The CDR3 DNA reads TGTGCCAGTAGTATTGCCGCGGGAGGGCCCAATGAGCAGTTCTTC.

The V gene is TRBV7-3, the J gene TRBJ2-7; D gene ambiguous. V was pared by 5 bases and J by 7 bases, with 15 bases between. Germline CDR1 and CDR2: SGHTA and FQGTGA. CDR3 length: 13 amino acids. The CDR3 here is CASSEYGGPEQYF. CDR3 bases: TGTGCCAGCAGCGAATACGGCGGACCTGAGCAGTACTTC.

The chain employs TRBV7-9 and TRBJ2-7; D ambiguous. Trimming cost V 1 base and J 3 bases, with 7 bases left between them. The length of the CDR3 is 13 residues. Germline lookup yields CDR1 SEHNR and CDR2 FQNEAQ (reference sequence). The CDR3 spells CASSLGQYYEQYF. The CDR3 region has the DNA TGTGCCAGCAGCTTAGGGCAATACTACGAGCAGTACTTC.

With regard to this clone: At one boundary the junction diverges from the germline segment, which might be a read error. The chain couples TRBV7-7 to TRBJ2-7; tentatively, D is TRBD1 (7 bases). CDR3 length equals 14 residues. Germline lookup yields CDR1 SSHAT and CDR2 FNYEAQ (reference sequence). The CDR3 coding sequence is TGTGCTAGCAGCCCCGTTCAGGGGGGCTACGAGCAGTACTTC. Protein product: CASSPVQGGYEQYF.

This sequence joins TRBV7-9 and TRBJ2-2; D may correspond to TRBD1 or TRBD2 (5 bases each). The CDR3 is made up of 16 amino acids. The V and J ends lost 2 bases and 2 bases respectively, with 12 bases between them. Per the germline V gene, CDR1 is SEHNR and CDR2 is FQNEAQ (reference sequence). The CDR3 loop reads CASSLPGTANTGELFF. The CDR3 bases are TGTGCCAGCAGCTTACCGGGGACCGCCAACACCGGGGAGCTGTTTTTT.

The rearrangement uses TRBV7-9 and TRBJ2-2; 10 nucleotides line up with TRBD2. Germline CDR1 and CDR2: SEHNR and FQNEAQ (reference sequence). The CDR3 covers 15 residues. V lost 6 bases to trimming and J lost 6 bases; unmatched junction nucleotides: 7. The CDR3 loop reads CASSSSGSLAGELFF. CDR3 nucleotides: TGTGCCAGCAGTTCTAGCGGGAGTTTGGCCGGGGAGCTGTTTTTT.

The rearrangement joins TRBV27 to TRBJ2-3, with 9 bases lining up with TRBD2. V was pared by 7 bases and J by 7 bases, with 12 bases of the junction left unmatched. The V gene's germline CDR1 is MNHEY and CDR2 SMNVEV (reference sequence). The CDR3 spans 15 residues. CDR3: CASKASGLARHTQYF. The CDR3 coding sequence is TGTGCCAGCAAGGCGTCTGGACTAGCGCGACATACGCAGTATTTT.

The V call is TRBV7-9, the J call TRBJ1-1; 9 bases agree with TRBD1. The trim removed 5 bases at V and 5 bases at J, leaving 12 bases unmatched. Germline V CDR1 and CDR2: SEHNR, FQNEAQ (reference sequence). The CDR3 runs to 16 residues. The CDR3 nucleotides are TGTGCCAGCAGCCACAGACAGGGGGGGGAAATGACTGAAGCTTTCTTT. Its protein product is CASSHRQGGEMTEAFF.